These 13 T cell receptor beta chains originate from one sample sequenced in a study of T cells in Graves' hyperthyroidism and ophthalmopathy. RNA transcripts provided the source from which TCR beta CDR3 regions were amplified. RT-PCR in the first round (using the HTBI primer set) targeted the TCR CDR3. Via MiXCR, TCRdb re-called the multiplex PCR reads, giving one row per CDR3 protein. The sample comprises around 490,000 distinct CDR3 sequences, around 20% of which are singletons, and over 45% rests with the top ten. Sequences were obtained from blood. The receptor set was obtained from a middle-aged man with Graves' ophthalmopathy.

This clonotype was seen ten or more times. This CDR3 is CASSYPETPWEQYF. The DNA for the CDR3 is TGTGCCAGCAGCTACCCAGAGACCCCCTGGGAGCAGTACTTC. The rearrangement links TRBV7-2 to TRBJ2-7; D call uncertain. CDR3 size: 14 residues. Trimming removed 4 bases at V and 7 bases at J, with 17 bases between. CDR1 is SGHTA, CDR2 FQGNSA, per germline.

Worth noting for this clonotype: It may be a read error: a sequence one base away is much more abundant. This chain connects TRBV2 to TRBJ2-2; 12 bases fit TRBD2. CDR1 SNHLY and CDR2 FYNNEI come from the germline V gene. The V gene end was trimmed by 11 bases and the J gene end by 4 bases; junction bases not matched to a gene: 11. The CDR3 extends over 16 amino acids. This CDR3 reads CAGTPSGGVATGELFF. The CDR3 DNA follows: TGTGCCGGCACCCCTAGCGGGGGGGTTGCCACCGGGGAGCTGTTTTTT.

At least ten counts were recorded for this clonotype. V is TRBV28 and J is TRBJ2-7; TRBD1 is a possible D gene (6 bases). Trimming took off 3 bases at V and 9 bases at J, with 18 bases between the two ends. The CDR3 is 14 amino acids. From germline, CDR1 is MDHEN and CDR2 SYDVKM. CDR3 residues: CASSFLERTALQYF. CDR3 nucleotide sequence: TGTGCCAGCAGTTTTCTAGAAAGGACAGCCCTGCAGTACTTC.

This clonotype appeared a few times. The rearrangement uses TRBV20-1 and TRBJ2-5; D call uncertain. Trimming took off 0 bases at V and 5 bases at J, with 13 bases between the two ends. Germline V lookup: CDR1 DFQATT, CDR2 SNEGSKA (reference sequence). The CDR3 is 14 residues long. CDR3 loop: CSARDTRKGETQYF. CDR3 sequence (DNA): TGCAGTGCTAGAGATACCCGGAAAGGGGAGACCCAGTACTTC.

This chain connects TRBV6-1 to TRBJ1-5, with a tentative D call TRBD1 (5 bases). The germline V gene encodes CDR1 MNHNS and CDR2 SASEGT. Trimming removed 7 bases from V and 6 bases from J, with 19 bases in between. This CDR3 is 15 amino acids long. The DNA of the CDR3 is TGTGCCAGCACCTTCTTCTCAGGGAAGGTTCAGCCCCAGCATTTT. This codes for CASTFFSGKVQPQHF.

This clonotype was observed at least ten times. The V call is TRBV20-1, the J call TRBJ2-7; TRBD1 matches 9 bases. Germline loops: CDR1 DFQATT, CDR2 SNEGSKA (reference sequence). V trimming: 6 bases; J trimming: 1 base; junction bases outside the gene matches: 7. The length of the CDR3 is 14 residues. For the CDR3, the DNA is TGCAGTGCACACCGACAGGGGGGTTCCTACGAGCAGTACTTC. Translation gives CSAHRQGGSYEQYF.

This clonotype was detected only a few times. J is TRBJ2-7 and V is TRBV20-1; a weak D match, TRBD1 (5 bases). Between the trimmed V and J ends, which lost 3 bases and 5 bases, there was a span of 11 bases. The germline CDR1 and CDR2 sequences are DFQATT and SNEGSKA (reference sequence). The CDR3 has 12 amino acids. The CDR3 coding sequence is TGCAGTGCTAGGCCGACAGCTAACGAGCAGTACTTC. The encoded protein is CSARPTANEQYF.

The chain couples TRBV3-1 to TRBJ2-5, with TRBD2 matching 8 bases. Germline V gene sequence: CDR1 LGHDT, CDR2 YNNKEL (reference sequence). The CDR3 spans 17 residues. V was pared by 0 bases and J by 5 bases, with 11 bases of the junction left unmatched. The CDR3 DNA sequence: TGTGCCAGCAGCCAAGATTGGACCCGGGAGGGCCGTGAGACCCAGTACTTC. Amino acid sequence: CASSQDWTREGRETQYF.

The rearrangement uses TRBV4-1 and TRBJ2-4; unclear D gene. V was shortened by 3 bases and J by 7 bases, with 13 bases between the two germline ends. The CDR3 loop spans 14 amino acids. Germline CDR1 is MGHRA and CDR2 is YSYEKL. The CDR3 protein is CASSQPGGRNIQYF. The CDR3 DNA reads TGCGCCAGCAGCCAGCCCGGTGGTAGGAACATTCAGTACTTC.

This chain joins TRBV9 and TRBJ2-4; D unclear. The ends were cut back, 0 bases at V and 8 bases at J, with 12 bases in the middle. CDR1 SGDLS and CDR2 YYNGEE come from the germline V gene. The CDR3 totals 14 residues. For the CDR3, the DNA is TGTGCCAGCAGCGTAGGATCCCCAGGAGACATTCAGTACTTC. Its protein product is CASSVGSPGDIQYF.

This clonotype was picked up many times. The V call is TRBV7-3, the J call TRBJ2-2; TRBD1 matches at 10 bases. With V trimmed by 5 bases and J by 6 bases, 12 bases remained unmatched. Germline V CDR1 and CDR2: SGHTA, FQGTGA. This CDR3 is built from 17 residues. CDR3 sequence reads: CASSQLPGTGVAGELFF. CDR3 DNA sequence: TGTGCCAGCAGCCAACTGCCGGGGACAGGGGTTGCCGGGGAGCTGTTTTTT.

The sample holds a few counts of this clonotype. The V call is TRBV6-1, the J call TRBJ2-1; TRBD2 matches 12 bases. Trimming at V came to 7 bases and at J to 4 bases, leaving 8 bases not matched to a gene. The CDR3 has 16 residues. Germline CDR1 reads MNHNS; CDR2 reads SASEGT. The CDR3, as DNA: TGTGCCAGCACCCGACTAGCGGGAGATGGATACAATGAGCAGTTCTTC. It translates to CASTRLAGDGYNEQFF.

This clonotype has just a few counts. This CDR3 reads CAWSGTFGYTF. In DNA, the CDR3 is TGTGCCTGGAGTGGAACCTTTGGCTACACCTTC. The V and J genes are TRBV30 and TRBJ1-2; D is uncertain. CDR3 length: 11 amino acids. Germline CDR1 GTSNPN, CDR2 SVGIG (reference sequence). The ends were cut back, 1 base at V and 7 bases at J, with 7 bases in the middle.